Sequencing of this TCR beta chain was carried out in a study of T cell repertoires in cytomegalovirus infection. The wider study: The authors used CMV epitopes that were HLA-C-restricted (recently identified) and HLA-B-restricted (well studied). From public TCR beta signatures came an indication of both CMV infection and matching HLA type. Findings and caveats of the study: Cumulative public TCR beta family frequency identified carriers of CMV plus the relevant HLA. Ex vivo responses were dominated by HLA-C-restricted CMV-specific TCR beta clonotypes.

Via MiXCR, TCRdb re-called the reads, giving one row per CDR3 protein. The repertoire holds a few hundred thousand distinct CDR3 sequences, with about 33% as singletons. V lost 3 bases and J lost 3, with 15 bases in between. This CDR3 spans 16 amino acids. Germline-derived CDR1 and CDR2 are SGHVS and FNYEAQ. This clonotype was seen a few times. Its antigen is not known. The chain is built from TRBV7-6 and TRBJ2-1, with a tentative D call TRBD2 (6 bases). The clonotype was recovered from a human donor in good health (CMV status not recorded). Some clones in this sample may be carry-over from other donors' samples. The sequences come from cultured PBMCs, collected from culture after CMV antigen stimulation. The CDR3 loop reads CASSFPGRPLYNEQFF. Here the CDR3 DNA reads TGTGCCAGCAGCTTCCCCGGGAGACCCCTCTACAATGAGCAGTTCTTC.